A selection of T cell receptor beta chains follows, all from one sample in a study of cytomegalovirus exposure and HLA in healthy donors. Assay: immunoSEQ multiplex PCR; the TCRdb copy retains only in-frame clones and omits some. This sample has roughly 100,000 clones, with approximately 70% found just once. Source material: PBMCs. These receptors all come from a woman aged 45-65 years in good health and CMV-seropositive. CDR3s include the opening cysteine and the closing phenylalanine or tryptophan. The D gene is left open where the match is weak. The size of a clone is reported for some rows only, either as once, few or many, or as a class for expanded clones.

V gene	clone size	J gene	D gene	CDR3 length	CDR3 protein	CDR3 DNA
TRBV5-1	-	TRBJ2-3	TRBD1	16	CASRVLGTGDKDTQYF	TGCGCCAGCAGGGTACTCGGGACAGGGGATAAAGATACGCAGTATTTT
TRBV9	-	TRBJ1-1	-	13	CASALGKNTEAFF	TGTGCCAGTGCACTAGGGAAGAACACTGAAGCTTTCTTT
TRBV14	few	TRBJ2-5	TRBD2	20	CASSQEKEITSGQFQETQYF	TGTGCCAGCAGCCAAGAGAAGGAGATTACTAGCGGTCAATTCCAAGAGACCCAGTACTTC
TRBV15	once	TRBJ1-1	TRBD1	15	CATSRVGDRNTEAFF	TGTGCCACCAGCAGAGTTGGGGACAGAAACACTGAAGCTTTCTTT
TRBV10-1	-	TRBJ2-7	-	13	CASSRGPRDEQYF	TGCGCCAGCAGCAGGGGCCCTCGGGACGAGCAGTACTTC
TRBV6-5	-	TRBJ1-1	TRBD1	14	CASSPTGSSTEAFF	TGTGCCAGCAGTCCGACAGGGTCTAGCACTGAAGCTTTCTTT
TRBV5-5	few	TRBJ2-5	TRBD2	17	CASSLRASGRQSDEQYF	TGTGCCAGCAGCTTGAGGGCTAGCGGGAGACAGTCGGATGAGCAGTACTTC
TRBV28	once	TRBJ1-2	-	13	CASSRRDTYGYTF	TGTGCCAGCAGCCGCCGGGACACCTATGGCTACACCTTC
TRBV15	-	TRBJ2-4	-	13	CATSRDPGDIQYF	TGTGCCACCAGCAGAGATCCCGGAGACATTCAGTACTTC
TRBV5-1	-	TRBJ2-1	-	16	CASSFGITSSYNEQFF	TGCGCCAGCAGCTTTGGAATTACTAGTTCCTACAATGAGCAGTTCTTC
TRBV11-2	-	TRBJ1-1	TRBD1	16	CASSETGLGGNTEAFF	TGTGCCAGCAGCGAGACAGGGCTGGGGGGGAACACTGAAGCTTTCTTT
TRBV7-2	-	TRBJ2-1	-	13	CASSLAAAGEQFF	TGTGCCAGCAGCTTAGCGGCTGCTGGCGAGCAGTTCTTC